The 5 T cell receptor beta chains below were found in one sample sequenced in a study of stem cell transplantation in POMP-related autoinflammatory disease. Assay: immunoSEQ multiplex PCR; the TCRdb copy retains only in-frame clones and omits some. The repertoire holds some 65,000 clones, with around 90% as singletons. The sample in question was CD4+ T cells from PBMCs, obtained after stem cell transplantation. All receptors derive from a human patient with POMP-related autoinflammation and immune dysregulation (PRAID). Some of the T cells might come from the graft donor.

The gene calls are TRBV15 and TRBJ1-1; D not resolved. Germline V CDR1 and CDR2: LNHNV, YYDKDF (reference sequence). Trimming cost V 0 bases and J 0 bases, with 8 bases left between them. This CDR3 is 15 amino acids long. The CDR3 DNA reads TGTGCCACCAGCAGAGATCTAGGGATGAACACTGAAGCTTTCTTT. Amino acid sequence: CATSRDLGMNTEAFF.

The chain is built from TRBV7-8 and TRBJ1-2; D might be TRBD1 (6 bases). The V gene's germline CDR1 is SGHVS and CDR2 FQNEAQ. The V end was cut by 5 bases, the J end by 8 bases, with 18 bases between. The CDR3 loop spans 14 amino acids. CDR3 sequence: CASSVRWAGAGYTF. The CDR3 bases are TGTGCCAGCAGCGTCCGTTGGGCAGGGGCCGGCTACACCTTC.

The chain uses TRBV10-1 and TRBJ2-5, with D hard to call. Germline V lookup: CDR1 WNHNN, CDR2 SYGVQD (reference sequence). V gave up 3 bases and J gave up 5 bases, with 16 bases separating them. CDR3 length: 15 residues. Here the CDR3 reads CASSEGLGRWETQYF. The CDR3 nucleotides are TGCGCCAGCAGTGAAGGTTTGGGCCGCTGGGAGACCCAGTACTTC.

This clone was observed once. The CDR3 DNA reads as TGTGCCAGCAGTTTGCGGGCCCGACAGAACACCGGGGAGCTGTTTTTT. The encoded protein is CASSLRARQNTGELFF. The chain employs TRBV6-2 or TRBV6-3 and TRBJ2-2; D may be TRBD2 (5 bases). This CDR3 spans 16 amino acids. Trimming took 4 bases from V and 1 from J, leaving 13 bases between them. Germline V gene lookup returns CDR1 MNHEY and CDR2 SVGEGT.

This chain links TRBV2 with TRBJ2-7; D may be TRBD2 (5 bases). The CDR3 spans 18 residues. V lost 4 bases to trimming and J lost 4 bases, with 26 bases between them. Looked up from germline, CDR1 is SNHLY and CDR2 is FYNNEI. The CDR3 DNA is TGTGCCAGCAGTGGGAGGTGGGCAGGAGAAGCGTCGTCGTACGAGCAGTACGTC. Protein sequence: CASSGRWAGEASSYEQYV.